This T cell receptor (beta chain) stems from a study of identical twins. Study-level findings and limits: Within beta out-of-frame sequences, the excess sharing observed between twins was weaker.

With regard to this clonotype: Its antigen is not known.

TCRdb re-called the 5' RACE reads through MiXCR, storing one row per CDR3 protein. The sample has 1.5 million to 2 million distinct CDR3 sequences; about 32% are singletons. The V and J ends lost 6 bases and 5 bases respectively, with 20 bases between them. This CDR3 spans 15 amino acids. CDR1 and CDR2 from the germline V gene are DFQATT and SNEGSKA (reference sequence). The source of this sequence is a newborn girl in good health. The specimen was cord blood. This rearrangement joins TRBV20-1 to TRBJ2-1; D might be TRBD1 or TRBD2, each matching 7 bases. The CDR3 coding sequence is TGCAGTGCCCCTAGGGGGGGGAGGGGGCACAATGAGCAGTTCTTC. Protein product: CSAPRGGRGHNEQFF.